Sequencing of this T cell receptor (beta chain) was carried out in a study of neurological immune-mediated disorders. In Maryland, USA, blood bank volunteers were the healthy controls. This clonotype occurred once. TCRdb fed the 5' RACE reads into MiXCR, producing one record per CDR3 protein. Of some 29,000 distinct CDR3 sequences in the sample, over 10% were seen once. The CDR3 totals 14 residues. Deletions cut 6 bases from V and 2 bases from J, with 14 bases between. Sequenced input: PBMCs. The V and J genes are TRBV12-3 or TRBV12-4 and TRBJ2-7; a possible D gene is TRBD1 (6 bases). The sequence derives from a woman aged 60-70 years in good health. In DNA form, the CDR3 reads TGTGCCAGCAGGGGGAATGGACAGACCTACGAGCAGTACTTC. It translates to CASRGNGQTYEQYF.